The 18 T cell receptor beta chains listed next were all sequenced from one sample in a study of regulatory T cells in long-lasting Graves disease (dated by TCRdb to about 2021). The library was obtained by multiplex PCR. TCRdb records Illumina HiSeq 4000 as the sequencer. CDR3 regions were amplified by Arm-PCR with iRepertoire HTBI primers to construct TCR beta libraries. TCRdb redid the processing of the public reads, applying fastp at Q25 and MiXCR, and retained in-frame beta chains. One record per CDR3 amino acid sequence lists the most common genes and DNA. The sample contains almost 350,000 distinct CDR3 sequences, 20% of them found a single time. The top ten clones comprise 29% of the sample. Explained via the paper, the time point label denotes: persistent/refractory GD, antithyroid drugs over 5 years with positive TRAb. RNA was extracted from PBMCs in TRIzol for both TCR sequencing and RNA sequencing.

The sequencing here drew on peripheral blood mononuclear cells (PBMCs), taken when the disease was refractory, from a patient treated with antithyroid drugs. These receptors were taken from a female donor with Graves disease.

The sample holds one count of this clonotype. The chain couples TRBV5-1 to TRBJ2-2; 9 bases map to TRBD2. The CDR3 runs 16 residues. The V gene's germline CDR1 is SGHRS and CDR2 YFSETQ. The V gene end was trimmed by 4 bases and the J gene end by 0 bases; junction bases not matched to a gene: 4. In DNA, the CDR3 is TGCGCCAGCAGCCCCCGGACTAGCGCGAACACCGGGGAGCTGTTTTTT. Protein: CASSPRTSANTGELFF.

The gene calls are TRBV30 and TRBJ2-5; no clear D gene. In germline, CDR1 is GTSNPN, CDR2 SVGIG (reference sequence). V lost 3 bases and J lost 6, with 5 bases in between. This CDR3 has 10 residues. The CDR3 DNA reads TGTGCCTGGAGCCAGAAGACCCAGTACTTC. It codes for CAWSQKTQYF.

This clonotype showed up many times. The CDR3 is CASSLEGTGGYTF. The CDR3 DNA reads TGTGCCAGCAGCTTAGAGGGGACGGGTGGCTACACCTTC. The V and J genes are TRBV7-8 and TRBJ1-2; tentatively, D is TRBD1 (5 bases). This CDR3 contains 13 residues. V lost 1 base and J lost 7, with 10 bases in between. In germline, CDR1 is SGHVS, CDR2 FQNEAQ.

This clonotype was observed a handful of times. This chain connects TRBV5-5 to TRBJ1-2; D is ambiguous. The CDR3 runs to 16 residues. V gave up 4 bases and J gave up 4 bases, with 20 bases separating them. Germline CDR1 and CDR2: SGHKS and YYEKEE (reference sequence). The CDR3: CASSSDGGMSAYGYTF. The CDR3 bases are TGTGCCAGCAGCAGTGACGGCGGTATGAGTGCCTATGGCTACACCTTC.

Comments on this clonotype: Possible read error: a much larger clone is one base away. V gene TRBV12-3 or TRBV12-4 combines with J gene TRBJ2-2; D may be TRBD2 (5 bases). V was pared by 3 bases and J by 8 bases, with 13 bases between. This CDR3 has 14 residues. The CDR3 loop is CASSFWERKGELFF. The CDR3, as DNA: TGTGCCAGCAGTTTTTGGGAGCGCAAGGGGGAGCTGTTTTTT.

The rearrangement uses TRBV7-8 and TRBJ2-7, with D perhaps TRBD1 or TRBD2 (6 bases each). This CDR3 is built from 15 residues. Trimming stripped 5 bases from V and 2 bases from J, with 16 bases between. Germline CDR1 SGHVS, CDR2 FQNEAQ. CDR3 DNA: TGTGCCAGCAGCGACAGGAGGGCTAAAGCCTACGAGCAGTACTTC. It is translated as CASSDRRAKAYEQYF.

Ten or more counts support this clonotype. The chain has TRBV28 and TRBJ2-4; D possibly corresponds to TRBD1 (5 bases). CDR1 and CDR2 from the germline V gene are MDHEN and SYDVKM. The CDR3 consists of 16 residues. The V gene lost 6 bases and the J gene lost 2 bases, with 17 bases spanning the gap. CDR3 residues: CASSSWGDATKNIQYF. CDR3 nucleotide sequence: TGTGCCAGCAGCTCGTGGGGCGACGCTACCAAAAACATTCAGTACTTC.

This sequence joins TRBV20-1 and TRBJ1-2; no reliable D call. The germline V gene has CDR1 DFQATT and CDR2 SNEGSKA (reference sequence). CDR3 size: 13 residues. The CDR3 DNA follows: TGCAGGGCGCGCGCGGGCCAGCTCTATGGCTACACCTTC. This translates into CRARAGQLYGYTF.

The J gene is TRBJ1-3, the V gene TRBV30, with D unclear. Per germline, CDR1 GTSNPN and CDR2 SVGIG (reference sequence). V was shortened by 0 bases and J by 0 bases, with 9 bases between the two germline ends. The CDR3 runs to 15 residues. The CDR3 region has the DNA TGTGCCTGGAGTGTTTCTGGCCTCTCTGGAAACACCATATATTTT. Protein: CAWSVSGLSGNTIYF.

Many counts were recorded for this clonotype. The genes are TRBV24-1 and TRBJ1-2, with 9 bases aligning to TRBD1. This CDR3 is 14 amino acids long. The germline CDR1 and CDR2 sequences are KGHDR and SFDVKD. Trimming took 4 bases from V and 5 from J; bases not matched to a gene: 4. The CDR3 DNA follows: TGTGCCACCAGTGACGCCGGGACAGGGTATGGCTACACCTTC. It is translated as CATSDAGTGYGYTF.

This clonotype was detected many times. V usage is TRBV11-2 and J usage is TRBJ1-4; D gene uncertain. This CDR3 has 11 amino acids. Germline loops: CDR1 SGHAT, CDR2 FQNNGV. The ends were cut back, 5 bases at V and 11 bases at J, with 9 bases in the middle. CDR3 coding DNA: TGTGCCAGCAGCGCGGGCCCTAAACTGTTTTTT. Protein product: CASSAGPKLFF.

This clonotype occurred a few times. The chain uses TRBV27 and TRBJ2-3; 7 bases fit TRBD1. This CDR3 is built from 15 residues. V was clipped by 6 bases and J by 0 bases; unmatched bases: 6. Germline V gene lookup returns CDR1 MNHEY and CDR2 SMNVEV (reference sequence). CDR3 nucleotide sequence: TGTGCCAGCAGACCAACGGGACAGAGCACAGATACGCAGTATTTT. Translation: CASRPTGQSTDTQYF.

This rearrangement joins TRBV6-5 to TRBJ2-3; possible D gene TRBD2, 6 bases. CDR3 length equals 15 residues. V shed 2 bases and J shed 4 bases, with 13 bases lying between them. The germline V gene has CDR1 MNHEY and CDR2 SVGAGI. The chain's CDR3 is CASSYTREWSDTQYF. CDR3 sequence (DNA): TGTGCCAGCAGTTACACCCGGGAGTGGTCAGATACGCAGTATTTT.

The chain uses TRBV28 and TRBJ2-1; D remains ambiguous. The CDR3 is made up of 14 amino acids. Germline V gene lookup returns CDR1 MDHEN and CDR2 SYDVKM. V was cut by 1 base and J by 6 bases, with 10 bases left in between. The CDR3 sequence is CASSLSGVGNEQFF. CDR3 nucleotide sequence: TGTGCCAGCAGTTTATCTGGGGTAGGCAATGAGCAGTTCTTC.

This clonotype was found many times. The rearrangement joins TRBV5-1 to TRBJ2-6, with D unclear. Trimming shortened V by 5 bases and J by 0 bases, and 12 bases separated the two germline ends. This CDR3 is built from 16 residues. Germline V lookup: CDR1 SGHRS, CDR2 YFSETQ. In DNA, the CDR3 is TGCGCCAGCAGAGCATCATTGTCCTCTGGGGCCAACGTCCTGACTTTC. Translation: CASRASLSSGANVLTF.

This clonotype has a handful of counts. The J gene is TRBJ1-1, the V gene TRBV19; a possible D gene is TRBD1 (6 bases). CDR1 is LNHDA and CDR2 is SQIVND in the germline V gene (reference sequence). The CDR3 has 14 amino acids. The V and J ends lost 5 bases and 7 bases respectively, with 17 bases between them. The CDR3 loop is CASSLGIEGGEAFF. CDR3 DNA sequence: TGTGCCAGTAGTCTCGGCATAGAGGGGGGTGAAGCTTTCTTT.

The chain employs TRBV28 and TRBJ1-2; 8 bases match TRBD1. The CDR3 spans 15 residues. J lost 3 bases, V lost 6 bases, and 9 bases had no gene match. The germline gives CDR1 MDHEN, CDR2 SYDVKM. The CDR3 region is CASSLGRGLDYGYTF. CDR3 in DNA: TGTGCCAGCAGCCTGGGCAGGGGGCTTGACTATGGCTACACCTTC.

This clonotype was seen many times. The chain combines TRBV11-1 with TRBJ1-1; tentative D call: TRBD1 (6 bases). Germline values: CDR1 SGHAT, CDR2 FQDESV (reference sequence). CDR3 length: 13 amino acids. Trimming shortened V by 4 bases and J by 5 bases, and 11 bases separated the two germline ends. CDR3 nucleotide sequence: TGTGCCAGCAGCTCGGGACAACAGACTGAAGCTTTCTTT. The encoded protein is CASSSGQQTEAFF. The variable domain in full, with the rest retrieved from reference TRBV11-1 and TRBJ1-1, is EAEVAQSPRYKITEKSQAVAFWCDPISGHATLYWYRQILGQGPELLVQFQDESVVDDSQLPKDRFSAERLKGVDSTLKIQPAELGDSAMYLCASSSGQQTEAFFGQGTRLTVV.